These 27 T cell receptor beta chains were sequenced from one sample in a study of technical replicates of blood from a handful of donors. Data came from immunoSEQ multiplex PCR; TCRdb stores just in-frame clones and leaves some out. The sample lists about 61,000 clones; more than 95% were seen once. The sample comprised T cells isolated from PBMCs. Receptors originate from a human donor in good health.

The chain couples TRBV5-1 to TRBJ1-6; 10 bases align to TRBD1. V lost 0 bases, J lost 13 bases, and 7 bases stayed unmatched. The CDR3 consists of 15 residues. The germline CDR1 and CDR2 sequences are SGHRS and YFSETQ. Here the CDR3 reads CASSLVGTGENPLHF. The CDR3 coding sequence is TGCGCCAGCAGCTTGGTAGGGACAGGGGAAAATCCCCTCCACTTT.

CDR3: CAISEGANQPQHF. The CDR3 nucleotides are TGTGCCATCAGTGAGGGGGCGAATCAGCCCCAGCATTTT. The chain is built from TRBV10-3 and TRBJ1-5; the D gene is possibly TRBD1 (5 bases). The CDR3 has 13 amino acids. CDR1 is ENHRY and CDR2 is SYGVKD in the germline V gene. Trimming stripped 2 bases from V and 4 bases from J, with 6 bases between.

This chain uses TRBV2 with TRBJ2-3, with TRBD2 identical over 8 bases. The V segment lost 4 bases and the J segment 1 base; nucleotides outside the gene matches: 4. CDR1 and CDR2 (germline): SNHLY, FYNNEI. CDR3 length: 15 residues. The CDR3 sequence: CASSARGGRTDTQYF. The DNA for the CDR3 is TGTGCCAGCAGTGCTCGGGGGGGTCGCACAGATACGCAGTATTTT. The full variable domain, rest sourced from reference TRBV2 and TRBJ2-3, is EPEVTQTPSHQVTQMGQEVILRCVPISNHLYFYWYRQILGQKVEFLVSFYNNEISEKSEIFDDQFSVERPDGSNFTLKIRSTKLEDSAMYFCASSARGGRTDTQYFGPGTRLTVL.

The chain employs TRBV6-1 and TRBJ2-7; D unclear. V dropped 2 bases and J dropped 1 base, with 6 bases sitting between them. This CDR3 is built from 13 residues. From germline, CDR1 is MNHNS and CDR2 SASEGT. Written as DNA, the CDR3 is TGTGCCAGCAGTGAACTACTGTCCTACGAGCAGTACTTC. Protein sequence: CASSELLSYEQYF.

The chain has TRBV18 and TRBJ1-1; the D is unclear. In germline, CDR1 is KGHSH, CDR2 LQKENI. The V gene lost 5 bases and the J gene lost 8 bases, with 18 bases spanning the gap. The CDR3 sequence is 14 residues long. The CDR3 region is CASSITITGEEAFF. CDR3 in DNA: TGTGCCAGCTCAATCACTATTACCGGCGAAGAAGCTTTCTTT.

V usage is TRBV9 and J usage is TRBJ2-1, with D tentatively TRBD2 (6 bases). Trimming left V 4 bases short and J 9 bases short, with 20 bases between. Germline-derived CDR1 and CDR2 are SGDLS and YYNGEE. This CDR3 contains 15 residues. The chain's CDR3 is CASSSRAGTQSEQFF. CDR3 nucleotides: TGTGCCAGCAGCTCAAGGGCGGGAACACAATCTGAGCAGTTCTTC.

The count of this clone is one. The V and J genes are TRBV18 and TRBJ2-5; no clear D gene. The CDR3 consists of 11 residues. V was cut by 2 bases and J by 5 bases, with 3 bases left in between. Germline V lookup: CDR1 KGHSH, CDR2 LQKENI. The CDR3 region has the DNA TGTGCCAGCTCACCAGCGGAGACCCAGTACTTC. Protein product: CASSPAETQYF.

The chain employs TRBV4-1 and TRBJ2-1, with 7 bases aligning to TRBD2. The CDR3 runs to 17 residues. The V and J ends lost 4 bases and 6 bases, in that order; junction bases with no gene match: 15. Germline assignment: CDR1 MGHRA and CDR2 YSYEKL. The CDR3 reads CASSLPQASGITNEQFF. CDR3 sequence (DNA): TGCGCCAGCAGCCTCCCTCAGGCTAGCGGTATAACCAATGAGCAGTTCTTC.

The CDR3 DNA sequence: TGCGCCAGCAGCCTAACGCGACAGGGGGCGATCTACGAGCAGTACTTC. Translated, it gives CASSLTRQGAIYEQYF. This chain links TRBV4-1 with TRBJ2-7, with TRBD1 identical over 10 bases. This CDR3 is built from 16 residues. Germline V CDR1 and CDR2: MGHRA, YSYEKL. V shed 4 bases, J shed 3 bases, and the junction held 9 bases outside the gene matches.

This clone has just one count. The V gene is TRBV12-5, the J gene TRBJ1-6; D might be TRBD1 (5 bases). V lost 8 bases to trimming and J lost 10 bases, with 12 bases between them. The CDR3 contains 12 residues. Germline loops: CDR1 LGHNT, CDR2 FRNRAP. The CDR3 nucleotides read TGTGCTAGTACAGGTCCAGTATCACCCCTCCACTTT. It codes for CASTGPVSPLHF.

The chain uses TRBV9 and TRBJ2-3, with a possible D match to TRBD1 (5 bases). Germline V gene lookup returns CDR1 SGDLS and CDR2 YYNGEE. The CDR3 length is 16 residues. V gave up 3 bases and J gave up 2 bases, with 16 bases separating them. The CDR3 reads CASSASGSAVTDTQYF. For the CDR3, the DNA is TGTGCCAGCAGCGCCTCAGGGTCCGCCGTCACAGATACGCAGTATTTT.

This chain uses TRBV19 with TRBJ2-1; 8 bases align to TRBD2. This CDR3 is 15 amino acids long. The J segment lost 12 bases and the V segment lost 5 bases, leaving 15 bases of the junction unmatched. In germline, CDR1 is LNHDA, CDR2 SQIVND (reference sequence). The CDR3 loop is CASSSDGREFFGQFF. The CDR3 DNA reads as TGTGCCAGTAGTTCGGACGGGAGGGAATTTTTCGGGCAGTTCTTC.

The CDR3 protein is CASSLGGQINEQFF. In DNA form, the CDR3 reads TGCGCCAGCAGCTTGGGGGGACAAATCAATGAGCAGTTCTTC. The V call is TRBV5-1, the J call TRBJ2-1, with a tentative D call TRBD1 (6 bases). The germline V and J ends were trimmed by 0 bases and 6 bases, with 10 bases remaining between them. This CDR3 region has 14 residues. Germline V gene sequence: CDR1 SGHRS, CDR2 YFSETQ.

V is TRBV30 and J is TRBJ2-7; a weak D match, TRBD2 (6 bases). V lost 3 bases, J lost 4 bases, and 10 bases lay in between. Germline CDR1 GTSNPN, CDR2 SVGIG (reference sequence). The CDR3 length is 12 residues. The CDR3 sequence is CAWRVGRYEQYF. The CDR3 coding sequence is TGTGCCTGGAGGGTTGGGAGGTACGAGCAGTACTTC.

The CDR3 protein is CASSWASGEQFF. CDR3 DNA sequence: TGTGCCAGCAGTTGGGCTAGCGGGGAGCAGTTCTTC. The chain joins TRBV28 to TRBJ2-1; 8 bases are shared with TRBD2. The trim removed 4 bases at V and 10 bases at J, leaving 3 bases unmatched. The CDR3 extends over 12 amino acids. Germline V gene sequence: CDR1 MDHEN, CDR2 SYDVKM.

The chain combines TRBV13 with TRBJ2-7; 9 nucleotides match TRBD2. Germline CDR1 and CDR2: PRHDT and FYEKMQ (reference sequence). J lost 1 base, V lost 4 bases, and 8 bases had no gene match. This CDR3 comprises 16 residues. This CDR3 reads CASSSLLAGRSYEQYF. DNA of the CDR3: TGTGCCAGCAGCTCGCTCCTAGCGGGGAGATCCTACGAGCAGTACTTC.

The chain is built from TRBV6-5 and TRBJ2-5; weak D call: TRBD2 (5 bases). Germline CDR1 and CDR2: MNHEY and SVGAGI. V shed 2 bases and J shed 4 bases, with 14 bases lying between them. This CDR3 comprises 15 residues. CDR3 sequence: CASSYRGIFGETQYF. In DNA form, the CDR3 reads TGTGCCAGCAGTTACCGGGGAATTTTCGGAGAGACCCAGTACTTC.

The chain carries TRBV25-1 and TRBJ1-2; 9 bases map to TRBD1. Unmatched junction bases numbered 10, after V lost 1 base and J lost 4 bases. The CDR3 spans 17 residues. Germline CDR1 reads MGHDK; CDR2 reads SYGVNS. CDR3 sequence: CASSEFGTGSRFYGYTF. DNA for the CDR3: TGTGCCAGCAGTGAATTTGGGACAGGGTCTCGTTTCTATGGCTACACCTTC.

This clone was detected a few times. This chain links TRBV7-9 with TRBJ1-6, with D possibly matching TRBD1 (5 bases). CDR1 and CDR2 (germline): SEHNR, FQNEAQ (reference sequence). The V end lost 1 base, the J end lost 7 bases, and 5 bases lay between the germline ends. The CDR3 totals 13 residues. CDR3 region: CASSLGQNSPLHF. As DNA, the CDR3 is TGTGCCAGCAGCTTAGGACAGAATTCACCCCTCCACTTT.

The CDR3 DNA is TGTGTCAGAAGCCTACTGCCGTGGACAGGGAGGTTGTATCAGCCCCAGCATTTT. Its translation: CVRSLLPWTGRLYQPQHF. This chain connects TRBV7-5 to TRBJ1-5; the D call TRBD1 from the table was never checked on the DNA. TRBV7-5 is recorded as a pseudogene. The CDR3 loop spans 18 amino acids.

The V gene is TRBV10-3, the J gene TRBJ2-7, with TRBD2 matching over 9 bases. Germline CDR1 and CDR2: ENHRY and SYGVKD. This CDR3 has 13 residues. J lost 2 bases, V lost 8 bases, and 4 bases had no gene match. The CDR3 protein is CAIRTSAPYEQYF. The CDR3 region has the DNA TGTGCCATCCGGACTAGCGCGCCCTACGAGCAGTACTTC.

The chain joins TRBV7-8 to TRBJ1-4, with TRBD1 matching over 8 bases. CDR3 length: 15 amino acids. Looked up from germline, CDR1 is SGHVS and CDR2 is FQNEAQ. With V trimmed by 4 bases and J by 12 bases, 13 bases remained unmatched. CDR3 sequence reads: CASSYIWTGRVELFF. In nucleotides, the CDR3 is TGTGCCAGCAGCTACATTTGGACAGGGAGGGTGGAACTGTTTTTT. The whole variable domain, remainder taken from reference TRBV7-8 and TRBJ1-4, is GAGVSQSPRYKVAKRGQDVALRCDPISGHVSLFWYQQALGQGPEFLTYFQNEAQLDKSGLPSDRFFAERPEGSVSTLKIQRTQQEDSAVYLCASSYIWTGRVELFFGSGTQLSVL.

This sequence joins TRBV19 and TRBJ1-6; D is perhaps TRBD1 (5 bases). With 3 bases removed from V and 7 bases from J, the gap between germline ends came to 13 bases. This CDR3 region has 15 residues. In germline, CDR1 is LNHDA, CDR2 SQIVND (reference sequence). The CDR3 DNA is TGTGCCAGTAGTATTATCCGGCAGGGAAATTCACCCCTCCACTTT. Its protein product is CASSIIRQGNSPLHF.

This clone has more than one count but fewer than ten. This CDR3 reads CASSRTGSLTQHF. CDR3 in DNA: TGCGCCAGCAGTCGGACAGGTTCCCTCACCCAGCATTTT. This chain uses TRBV4-1 with TRBJ1-5; 7 bases map to TRBD1. This CDR3 spans 13 amino acids. V gave up 6 bases and J gave up 11 bases; unmatched junction bases: 10. Germline CDR1 is MGHRA and CDR2 is YSYEKL.

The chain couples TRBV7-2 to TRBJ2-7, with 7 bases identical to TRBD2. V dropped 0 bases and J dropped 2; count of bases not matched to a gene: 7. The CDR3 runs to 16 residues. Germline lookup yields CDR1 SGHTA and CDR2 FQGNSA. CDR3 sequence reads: CASSLALREPPYEQYF. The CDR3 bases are TGTGCCAGCAGCTTAGCTCTGCGGGAGCCCCCCTACGAGCAGTACTTC.

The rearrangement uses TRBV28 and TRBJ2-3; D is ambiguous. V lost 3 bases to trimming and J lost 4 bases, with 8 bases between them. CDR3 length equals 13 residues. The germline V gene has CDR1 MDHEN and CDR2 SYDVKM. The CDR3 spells CASSFPPADTQYF. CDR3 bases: TGTGCCAGCAGTTTCCCCCCCGCAGATACGCAGTATTTT.

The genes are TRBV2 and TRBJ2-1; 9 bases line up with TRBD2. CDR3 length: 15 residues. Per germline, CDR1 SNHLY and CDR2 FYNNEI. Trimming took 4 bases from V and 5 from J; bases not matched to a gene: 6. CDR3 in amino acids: CASSGAGGPNNEQFF. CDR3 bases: TGTGCCAGCAGTGGGGCGGGAGGGCCTAACAATGAGCAGTTCTTC.